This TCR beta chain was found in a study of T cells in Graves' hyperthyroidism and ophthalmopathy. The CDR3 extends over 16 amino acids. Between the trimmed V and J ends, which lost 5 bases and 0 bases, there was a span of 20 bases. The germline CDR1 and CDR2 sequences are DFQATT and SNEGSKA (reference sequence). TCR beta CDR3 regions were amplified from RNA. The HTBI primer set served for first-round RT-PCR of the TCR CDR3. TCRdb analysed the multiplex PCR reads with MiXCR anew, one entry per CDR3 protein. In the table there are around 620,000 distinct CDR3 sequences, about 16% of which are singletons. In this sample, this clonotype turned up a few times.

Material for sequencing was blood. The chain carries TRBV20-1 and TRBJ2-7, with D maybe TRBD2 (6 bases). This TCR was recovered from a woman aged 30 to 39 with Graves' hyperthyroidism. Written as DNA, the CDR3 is TGCAGTGCTCTACTCTATCGGGCGGGACTCTCCTACGAGCAGTACTTC. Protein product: CSALLYRAGLSYEQYF.